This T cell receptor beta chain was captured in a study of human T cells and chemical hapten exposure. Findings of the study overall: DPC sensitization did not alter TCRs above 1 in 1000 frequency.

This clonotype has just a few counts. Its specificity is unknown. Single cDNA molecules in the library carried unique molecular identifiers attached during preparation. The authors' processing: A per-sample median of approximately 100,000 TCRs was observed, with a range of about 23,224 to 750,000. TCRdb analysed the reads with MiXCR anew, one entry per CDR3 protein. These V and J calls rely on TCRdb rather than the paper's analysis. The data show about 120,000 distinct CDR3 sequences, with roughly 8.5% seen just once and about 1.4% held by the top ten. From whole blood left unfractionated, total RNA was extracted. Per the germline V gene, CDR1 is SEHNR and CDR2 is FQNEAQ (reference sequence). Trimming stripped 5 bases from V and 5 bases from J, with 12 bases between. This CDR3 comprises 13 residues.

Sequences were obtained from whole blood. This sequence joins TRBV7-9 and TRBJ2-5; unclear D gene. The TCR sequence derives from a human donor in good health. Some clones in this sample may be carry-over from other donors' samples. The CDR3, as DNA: TGTGCCAGCAGCCTCGTAATGGGCGAGACCCAGTACTTC. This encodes CASSLVMGETQYF.